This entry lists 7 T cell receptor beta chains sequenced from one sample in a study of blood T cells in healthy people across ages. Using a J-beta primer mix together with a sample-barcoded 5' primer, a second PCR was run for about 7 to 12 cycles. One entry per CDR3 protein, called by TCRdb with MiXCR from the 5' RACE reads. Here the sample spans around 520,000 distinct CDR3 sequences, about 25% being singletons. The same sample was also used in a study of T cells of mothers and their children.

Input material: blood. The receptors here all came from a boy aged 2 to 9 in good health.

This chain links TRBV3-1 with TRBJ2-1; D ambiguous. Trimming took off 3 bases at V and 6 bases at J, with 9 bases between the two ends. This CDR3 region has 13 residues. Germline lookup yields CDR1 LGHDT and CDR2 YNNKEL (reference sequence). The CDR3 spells CASSHTDTNEQFF. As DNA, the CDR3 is TGTGCCAGCAGCCATACAGATACCAATGAGCAGTTCTTC.

CDR3 loop: CAVRGTSGRVTNTGELFF. CDR3 sequence (DNA): TGTGCCGTCAGGGGGACTAGCGGGAGGGTTACGAACACCGGGGAGCTGTTTTTT. The chain recombines TRBV7-2 with TRBJ2-2; 16 bases match TRBD2. The CDR3 is made up of 18 amino acids. Unmatched junction bases numbered 9, after V lost 11 bases and J lost 0 bases. Looked up from germline, CDR1 is SGHTA and CDR2 is FQGNSA.

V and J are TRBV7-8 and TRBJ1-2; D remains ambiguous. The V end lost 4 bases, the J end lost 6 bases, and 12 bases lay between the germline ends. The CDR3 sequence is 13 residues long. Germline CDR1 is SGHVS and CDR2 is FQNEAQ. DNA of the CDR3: TGTGCCAGCAGCTACGCTGAGTGGGATGGCTACACCTTC. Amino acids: CASSYAEWDGYTF.

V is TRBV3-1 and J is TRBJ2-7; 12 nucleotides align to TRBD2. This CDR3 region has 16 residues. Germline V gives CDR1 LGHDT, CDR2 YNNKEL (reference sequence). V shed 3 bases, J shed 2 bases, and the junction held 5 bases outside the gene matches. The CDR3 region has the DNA TGTGCCAGCAGCCATTTCCTAGCGGGAGGGGCCTACGAGCAGTACTTC. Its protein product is CASSHFLAGGAYEQYF.

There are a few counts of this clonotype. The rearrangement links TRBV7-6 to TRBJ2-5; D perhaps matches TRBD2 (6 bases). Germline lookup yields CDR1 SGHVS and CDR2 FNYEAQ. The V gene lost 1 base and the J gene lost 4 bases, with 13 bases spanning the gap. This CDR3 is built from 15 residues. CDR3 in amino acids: CASSLGLGGPETQYF. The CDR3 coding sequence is TGTGCCAGCAGCTTAGGGCTGGGGGGTCCAGAGACCCAGTACTTC.

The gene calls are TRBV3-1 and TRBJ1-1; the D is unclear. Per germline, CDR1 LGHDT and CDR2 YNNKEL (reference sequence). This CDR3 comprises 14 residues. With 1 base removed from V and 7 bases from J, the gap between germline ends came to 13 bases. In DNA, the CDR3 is TGTGCCAGCAGCCAAGCTGGAGGACTCGATGAAGCTTTCTTT. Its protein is CASSQAGGLDEAFF.

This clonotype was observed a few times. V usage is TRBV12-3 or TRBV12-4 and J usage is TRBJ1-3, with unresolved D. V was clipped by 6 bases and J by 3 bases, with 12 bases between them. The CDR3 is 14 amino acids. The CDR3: CASSQNGGGNTIYF. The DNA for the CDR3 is TGTGCCAGCAGCCAGAACGGCGGTGGAAACACCATATATTTT.